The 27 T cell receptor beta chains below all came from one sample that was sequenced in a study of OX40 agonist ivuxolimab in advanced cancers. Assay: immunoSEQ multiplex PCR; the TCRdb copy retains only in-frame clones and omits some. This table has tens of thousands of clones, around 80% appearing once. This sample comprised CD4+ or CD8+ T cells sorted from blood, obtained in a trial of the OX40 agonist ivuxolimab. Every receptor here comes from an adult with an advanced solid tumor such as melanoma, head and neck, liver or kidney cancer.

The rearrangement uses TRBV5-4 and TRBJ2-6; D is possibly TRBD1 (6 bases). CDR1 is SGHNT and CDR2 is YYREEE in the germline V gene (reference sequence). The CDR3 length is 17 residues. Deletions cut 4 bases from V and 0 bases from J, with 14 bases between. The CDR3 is CASSIRQVTSGANVLTF. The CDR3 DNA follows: TGTGCCAGCAGCATCCGACAGGTGACCTCTGGGGCCAACGTCCTGACTTTC.

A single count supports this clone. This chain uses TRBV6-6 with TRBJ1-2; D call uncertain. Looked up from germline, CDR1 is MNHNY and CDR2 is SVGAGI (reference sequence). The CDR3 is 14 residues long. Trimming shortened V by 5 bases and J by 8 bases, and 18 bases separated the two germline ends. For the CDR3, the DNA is TGTGCCAGCAGTCCCGAGTCGAGGGTGGGCGGCTACACCTTC. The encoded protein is CASSPESRVGGYTF.

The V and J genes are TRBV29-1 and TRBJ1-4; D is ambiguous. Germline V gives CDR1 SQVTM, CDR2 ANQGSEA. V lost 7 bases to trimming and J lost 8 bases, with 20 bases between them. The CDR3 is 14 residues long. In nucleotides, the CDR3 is TGCAGCGGTGGCGGCGGGAACGGGGAAGAAAAACTGTTTTTT. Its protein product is CSGGGGNGEEKLFF.

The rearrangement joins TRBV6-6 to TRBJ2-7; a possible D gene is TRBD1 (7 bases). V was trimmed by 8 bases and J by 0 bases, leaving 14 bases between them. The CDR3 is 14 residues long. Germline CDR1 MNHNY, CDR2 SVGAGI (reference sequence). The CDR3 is CASRFQGGSYEQYF. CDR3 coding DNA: TGTGCCAGCCGGTTTCAGGGGGGCTCCTACGAGCAGTACTTC.

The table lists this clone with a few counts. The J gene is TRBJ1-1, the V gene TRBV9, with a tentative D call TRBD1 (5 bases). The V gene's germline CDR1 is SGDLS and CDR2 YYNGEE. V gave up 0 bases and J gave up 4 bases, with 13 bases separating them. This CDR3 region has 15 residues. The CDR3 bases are TGTGCCAGCAGCGTAGAGGACCTCGGGGGCACTGAAGCTTTCTTT. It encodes CASSVEDLGGTEAFF.

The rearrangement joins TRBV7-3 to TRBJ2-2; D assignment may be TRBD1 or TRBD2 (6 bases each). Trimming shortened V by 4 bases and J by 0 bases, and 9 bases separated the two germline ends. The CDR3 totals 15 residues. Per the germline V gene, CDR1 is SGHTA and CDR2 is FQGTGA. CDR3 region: CASSSGGPNTGELFF. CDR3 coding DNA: TGTGCCAGCAGCTCCGGGGGCCCGAACACCGGGGAGCTGTTTTTT.

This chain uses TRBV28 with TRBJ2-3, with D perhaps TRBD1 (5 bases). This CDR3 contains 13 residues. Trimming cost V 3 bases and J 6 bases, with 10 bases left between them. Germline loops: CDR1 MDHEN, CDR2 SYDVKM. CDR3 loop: CASSFPGPDTQYF. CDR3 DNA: TGTGCCAGCAGTTTTCCAGGGCCCGATACGCAGTATTTT. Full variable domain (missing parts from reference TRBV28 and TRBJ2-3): DVKVTQSSRYLVKRTGEKVFLECVQDMDHENMFWYRQDPGLGLRLIYFSYDVKMKEKGDIPEGYSVSREKKERFSLILESASTNQTSMYLCASSFPGPDTQYFGPGTRLTVL.

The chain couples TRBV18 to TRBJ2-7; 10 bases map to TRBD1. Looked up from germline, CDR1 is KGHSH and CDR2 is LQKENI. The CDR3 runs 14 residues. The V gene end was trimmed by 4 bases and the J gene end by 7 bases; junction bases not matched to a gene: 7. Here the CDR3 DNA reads TGTGCCAGCTCACGGGACAGGGGAGTATGGGAGCAGTACTTC. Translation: CASSRDRGVWEQYF.

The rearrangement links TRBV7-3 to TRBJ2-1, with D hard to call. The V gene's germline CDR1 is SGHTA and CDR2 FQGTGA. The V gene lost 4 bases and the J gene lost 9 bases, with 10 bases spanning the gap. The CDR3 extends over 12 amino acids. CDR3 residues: CASSSPPGEQFF. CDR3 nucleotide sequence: TGTGCCAGCAGCTCCCCCCCGGGTGAGCAGTTCTTC.

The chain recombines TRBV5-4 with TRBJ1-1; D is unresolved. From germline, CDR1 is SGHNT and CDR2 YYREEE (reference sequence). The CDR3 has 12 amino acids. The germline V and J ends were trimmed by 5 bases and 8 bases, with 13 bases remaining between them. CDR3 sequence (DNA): TGTGCCAGCAGTTGGGCCAGGAACGAAGCTTTCTTT. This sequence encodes CASSWARNEAFF.

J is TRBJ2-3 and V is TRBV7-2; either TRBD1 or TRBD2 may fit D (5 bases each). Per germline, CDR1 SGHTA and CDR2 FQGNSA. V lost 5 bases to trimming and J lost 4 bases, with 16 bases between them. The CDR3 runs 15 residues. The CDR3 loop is CASSPGLGVADTQYF. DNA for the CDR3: TGTGCCAGCAGCCCAGGTCTGGGGGTGGCAGATACGCAGTATTTT.

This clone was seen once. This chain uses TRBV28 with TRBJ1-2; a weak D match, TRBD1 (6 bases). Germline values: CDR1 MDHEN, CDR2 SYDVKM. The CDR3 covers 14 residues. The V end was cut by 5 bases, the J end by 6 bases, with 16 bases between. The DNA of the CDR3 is TGTGCCAGCAGTCCACAGGGCTCCGAGAATGGCTACACCTTC. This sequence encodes CASSPQGSENGYTF.

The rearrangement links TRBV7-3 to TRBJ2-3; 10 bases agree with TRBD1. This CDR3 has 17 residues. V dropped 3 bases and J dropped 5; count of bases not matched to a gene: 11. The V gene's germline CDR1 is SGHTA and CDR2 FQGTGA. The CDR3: CASSLEGGQGLGDTQYF. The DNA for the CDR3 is TGTGCCAGCAGCTTGGAAGGGGGACAGGGGTTAGGAGATACGCAGTATTTT.

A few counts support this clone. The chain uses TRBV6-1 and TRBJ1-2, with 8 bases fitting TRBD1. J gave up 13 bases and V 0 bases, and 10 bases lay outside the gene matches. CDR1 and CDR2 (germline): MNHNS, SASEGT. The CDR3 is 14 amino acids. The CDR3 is CASSEAFGDRSATF. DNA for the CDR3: TGTGCCAGCAGTGAAGCCTTCGGGGACAGGTCAGCCACCTTC.

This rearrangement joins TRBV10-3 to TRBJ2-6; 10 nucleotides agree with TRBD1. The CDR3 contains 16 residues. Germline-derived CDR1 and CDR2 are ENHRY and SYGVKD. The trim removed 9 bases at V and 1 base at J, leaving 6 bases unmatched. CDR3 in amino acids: CAMGQGFKSGANVLTF. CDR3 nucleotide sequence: TGTGCCATGGGACAGGGGTTTAAGTCTGGGGCCAACGTCCTGACTTTC.

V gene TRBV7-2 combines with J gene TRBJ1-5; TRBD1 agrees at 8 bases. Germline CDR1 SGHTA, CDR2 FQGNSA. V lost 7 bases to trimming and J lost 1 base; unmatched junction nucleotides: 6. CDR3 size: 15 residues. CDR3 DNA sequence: TGTGCCAGCAAACCTACAGGGGGGAGCAATCAGCCCCAGCATTTT. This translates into CASKPTGGSNQPQHF.

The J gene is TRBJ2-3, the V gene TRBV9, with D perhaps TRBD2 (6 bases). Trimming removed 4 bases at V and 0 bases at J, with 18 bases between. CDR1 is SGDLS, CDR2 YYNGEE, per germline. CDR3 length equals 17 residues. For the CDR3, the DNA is TGTGCCAGCAGCAACACAATAGCGGCGCGGAGCACAGATACGCAGTATTTT. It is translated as CASSNTIAARSTDTQYF.

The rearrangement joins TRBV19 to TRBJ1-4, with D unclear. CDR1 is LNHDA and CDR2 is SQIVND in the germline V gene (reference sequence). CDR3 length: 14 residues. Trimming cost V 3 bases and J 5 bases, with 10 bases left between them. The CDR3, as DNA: TGTGCCAGTAGTATCGGAACAGACAATGAAAAACTGTTTTTT. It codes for CASSIGTDNEKLFF.

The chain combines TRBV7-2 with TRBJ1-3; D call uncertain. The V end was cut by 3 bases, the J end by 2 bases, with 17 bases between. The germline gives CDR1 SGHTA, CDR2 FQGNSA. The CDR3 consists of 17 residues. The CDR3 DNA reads TGTGCCAGCAGCTTGCAGTGGAGAGACAACCCTGGAAACACCATATATTTT. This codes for CASSLQWRDNPGNTIYF.

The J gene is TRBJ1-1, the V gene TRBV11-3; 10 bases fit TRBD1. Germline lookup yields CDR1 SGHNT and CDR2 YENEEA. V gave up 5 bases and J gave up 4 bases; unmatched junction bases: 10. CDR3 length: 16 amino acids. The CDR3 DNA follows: TGTGCCAGCAGCCCCGGACAGGGGGTACTTAGCACTGAAGCTTTCTTT. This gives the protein CASSPGQGVLSTEAFF. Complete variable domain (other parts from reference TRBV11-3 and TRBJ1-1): EAGVVQSPRYKIIEKKQPVAFWCNPISGHNTLYWYLQNLGQGPELLIRYENEEAVDDSQLPKDRFSAERLKGVDSTLKIQPAELGDSAVYLCASSPGQGVLSTEAFFGQGTRLTVV.

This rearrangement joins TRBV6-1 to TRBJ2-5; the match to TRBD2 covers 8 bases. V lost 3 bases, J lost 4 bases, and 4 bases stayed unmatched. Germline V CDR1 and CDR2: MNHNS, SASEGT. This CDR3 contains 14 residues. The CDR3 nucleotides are TGTGCCAGCAGTGACGCCCGGGAGGGAGAGACCCAGTACTTC. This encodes CASSDAREGETQYF.

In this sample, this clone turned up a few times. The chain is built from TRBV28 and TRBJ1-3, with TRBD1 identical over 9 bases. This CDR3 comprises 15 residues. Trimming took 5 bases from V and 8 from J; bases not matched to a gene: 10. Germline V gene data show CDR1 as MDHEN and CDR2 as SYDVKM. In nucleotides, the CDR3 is TGTGCCAGCAGTCCGACCTGGACAGGGGTTGACACCATATATTTT. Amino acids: CASSPTWTGVDTIYF.

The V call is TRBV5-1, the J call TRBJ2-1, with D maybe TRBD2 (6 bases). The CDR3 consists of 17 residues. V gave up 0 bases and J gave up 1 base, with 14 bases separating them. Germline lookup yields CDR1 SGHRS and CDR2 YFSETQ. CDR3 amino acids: CASSLVSGDFSYNEQFF. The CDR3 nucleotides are TGCGCCAGCAGCTTGGTATCGGGGGATTTTTCCTACAATGAGCAGTTCTTC.

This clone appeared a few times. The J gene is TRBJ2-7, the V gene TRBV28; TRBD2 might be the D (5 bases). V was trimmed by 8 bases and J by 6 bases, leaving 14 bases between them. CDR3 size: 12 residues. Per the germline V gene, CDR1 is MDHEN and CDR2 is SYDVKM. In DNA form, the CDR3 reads TGTGCCAGCTGGGAGACCTTCTCCGAGCAGTACTTC. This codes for CASWETFSEQYF.

CDR3 DNA sequence: TGTGCCAGCAGCCGGGGGACCCGGCGAGGCAATGAGCAGTTCTTC. This codes for CASSRGTRRGNEQFF. The chain recombines TRBV7-8 with TRBJ2-1; weak D call: TRBD2 (6 bases). CDR1 and CDR2 from the germline V gene are SGHVS and FQNEAQ. With 5 bases removed from V and 6 bases from J, the gap between germline ends came to 17 bases. The CDR3 loop spans 15 amino acids.

CDR3 nucleotides: TGTGCCAGCAGCTCAGAGCTAGGAGAGACCCAGTACTTC. It yields the protein CASSSELGETQYF. J is TRBJ2-5 and V is TRBV7-7, with D uncertain. The germline V gene has CDR1 SSHAT and CDR2 FNYEAQ (reference sequence). Trimming stripped 4 bases from V and 4 bases from J, with 10 bases between. This CDR3 region has 13 residues.

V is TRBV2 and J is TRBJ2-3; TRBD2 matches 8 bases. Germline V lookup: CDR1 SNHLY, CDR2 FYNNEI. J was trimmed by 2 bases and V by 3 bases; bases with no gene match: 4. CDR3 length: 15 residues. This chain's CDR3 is CASSDRGGPTDTQYF. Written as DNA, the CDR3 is TGTGCCAGCAGTGACCGCGGGGGGCCCACAGATACGCAGTATTTT.